This T cell receptor beta chain is drawn from a study of T-cell memory formation after mild COVID-19. Study-wide background: Largely donor-specific TCR clusters were found. The study's findings and limits: A second wave expanding day 15 to 37 was CD4+-biased; contracting clones were balanced.

The CDR3 spans 13 residues. The germline V gene has CDR1 SGHDT and CDR2 YYEEEE. V dropped 0 bases and J dropped 3 bases, with 5 bases sitting between them. Using constant-segment primers, 5'RACE produced TCR alpha and TCR beta cDNA libraries carrying sample barcodes and UMIs. Each CDR3 protein is one row after TCRdb ran MiXCR on the 5' RACE reads. This sample carries roughly 450,000 distinct CDR3 sequences, roughly 17% of them seen once, and the ten largest clones take around a fifth. In the case of this clonotype: The antigen is unknown.

The clonotype was recovered from a man aged 18 to 35 who had mild COVID-19 (a few samples of this study predate the infection). Cell type and time point are not known. The chain uses TRBV5-6 and TRBJ2-3; D is undetermined. Material for sequencing was PBMCs or a T cell subset sorted from them (not recorded which). CDR3 nucleotides: TGTGCCAGCAGCTTGGCCAAGACAGATACGCAGTATTTT. It translates to CASSLAKTDTQYF.